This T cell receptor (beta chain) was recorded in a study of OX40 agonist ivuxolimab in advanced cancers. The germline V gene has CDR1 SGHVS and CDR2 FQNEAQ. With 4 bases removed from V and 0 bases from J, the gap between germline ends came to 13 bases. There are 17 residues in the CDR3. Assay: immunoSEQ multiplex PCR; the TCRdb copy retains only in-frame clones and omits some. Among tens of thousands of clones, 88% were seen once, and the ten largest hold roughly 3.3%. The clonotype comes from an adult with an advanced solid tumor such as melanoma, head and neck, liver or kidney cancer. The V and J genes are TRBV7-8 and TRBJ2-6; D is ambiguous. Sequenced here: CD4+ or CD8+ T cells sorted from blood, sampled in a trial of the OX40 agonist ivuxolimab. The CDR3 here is CASSSTFSASGANVLTF. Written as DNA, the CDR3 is TGTGCCAGCAGCTCCACTTTCTCCGCCTCTGGGGCCAACGTCCTGACTTTC.